What follows are 17 T cell receptor beta chains derived from one specimen sequenced in a study of cytomegalovirus exposure and HLA in healthy donors. The PCR used 60 Vbeta and 13 Jbeta primers. Sequenced by immunoSEQ multiplex PCR; TCRdb stores in-frame clones only, minus some. The repertoire has about 140,000 clones, about 80% of them found once; the top ten carry roughly 1.2%. Material: PBMCs. These receptor sequences come from a male donor in good health and CMV-seropositive.

This rearrangement joins TRBV7-8 to TRBJ1-4, with 9 bases that match TRBD1. The V and J ends lost 4 bases and 8 bases, in that order; junction bases with no gene match: 20. The CDR3 loop spans 19 amino acids. Germline values: CDR1 SGHVS, CDR2 FQNEAQ. The CDR3 sequence is CASSSPPGQGSLLGEKLFF. The CDR3 region has the DNA TGTGCCAGCAGCTCACCTCCGGGACAGGGCTCTCTCCTCGGCGAAAAACTGTTTTTT.

This chain uses TRBV6-5 with TRBJ2-3; 7 bases map to TRBD2. Germline CDR1 is MNHEY and CDR2 is SVGAGI. This CDR3 is built from 14 residues. V lost 0 bases to trimming and J lost 5 bases; unmatched junction nucleotides: 2. The CDR3 nucleotides are TGTGCCAGCAGTTACTCATTAGCGGGAGATACGCAGTATTTT. Translating it yields CASSYSLAGDTQYF.

The chain couples TRBV28 to TRBJ2-5, with 10 bases lining up with TRBD2. The CDR3 loop spans 16 amino acids. CDR1 and CDR2 (germline): MDHEN, SYDVKM. The trim removed 3 bases at V and 5 bases at J, leaving 9 bases unmatched. In DNA, the CDR3 is TGTGCCAGCAGTTTCTTCCTAGCGGGAGAGGAGGAGACCCAGTACTTC. Its translation: CASSFFLAGEEETQYF.

V and J are TRBV13 and TRBJ2-3; possibly TRBD1 for D (5 bases). The length of the CDR3 is 14 residues. Germline CDR1 PRHDT, CDR2 FYEKMQ (reference sequence). Trimming shortened V by 6 bases and J by 6 bases, and 16 bases separated the two germline ends. Written as DNA, the CDR3 is TGTGCCAGCAGACGCGCAACAGGCGATGATACGCAGTATTTT. Protein product: CASRRATGDDTQYF.

The rearrangement links TRBV4-3 to TRBJ2-7, with D perhaps TRBD2 (6 bases). Per germline, CDR1 LGHNA and CDR2 YSLEER. Trimming removed 2 bases at V and 4 bases at J, with 18 bases between. The CDR3 contains 16 residues. CDR3 residues: CASSQFWRDALYEQYF. CDR3 nucleotides: TGCGCCAGCAGCCAATTCTGGCGGGACGCTCTTTACGAGCAGTACTTC.

The V gene is TRBV27, the J gene TRBJ1-2; TRBD1 matches at 9 bases. CDR3 length equals 16 residues. The V gene end was trimmed by 3 bases and the J gene end by 6 bases; junction bases not matched to a gene: 11. Germline V CDR1 and CDR2: MNHEY, SMNVEV (reference sequence). CDR3: CASSLRPGQGWNGYTF. The CDR3 nucleotides read TGTGCCAGCAGTTTGCGACCGGGACAGGGTTGGAATGGCTACACCTTC.

The rearrangement uses TRBV6-1 and TRBJ1-3; D unclear. CDR3 length equals 15 residues. Germline V gene lookup returns CDR1 MNHNS and CDR2 SASEGT. The V end was cut by 3 bases, the J end by 0 bases, with 9 bases between. CDR3 residues: CASSEGRFSGNTIYF. CDR3 in DNA: TGTGCCAGCAGTGAGGGCAGATTCTCTGGAAACACCATATATTTT.

On this clone itself: One junction end does not reproduce the germline sequence, and a read error may be involved. The CDR3 nucleotides are TGTGCCAGCAGCGTAGAACCAGATATGCAGTATTTT. The encoded protein is CASSVEPDMQYF. This chain uses TRBV9 with TRBJ2-3; D ambiguous. The CDR3 is made up of 12 amino acids. CDR1 and CDR2 from the germline V gene are SGDLS and YYNGEE.

The rearrangement links TRBV10-1 to TRBJ1-1, with D perhaps matching TRBD1 (5 bases). The CDR3 spans 13 residues. The V end lost 5 bases, the J end lost 3 bases, and 10 bases lay between the germline ends. The germline CDR1 and CDR2 sequences are WNHNN and SYGVQD (reference sequence). For the CDR3, the DNA is TGCGCCAGCAGTCCCTCGGGGGACACTGAAGCTTTCTTT. Protein product: CASSPSGDTEAFF.

The rearrangement links TRBV5-1 to TRBJ2-7; a possible D gene is TRBD1 (5 bases). Looked up from germline, CDR1 is SGHRS and CDR2 is YFSETQ. The CDR3 covers 13 residues. V was clipped by 3 bases and J by 3 bases, with 10 bases between them. The CDR3 bases are TGCGCCAGCAGCTGGGGCGGCAGCTACGAGCAGTACTTC. Residues: CASSWGGSYEQYF. The variable domain in full, with the rest retrieved from reference TRBV5-1 and TRBJ2-7, is KAGVTQTPRYLIKTRGQQVTLSCSPISGHRSVSWYQQTPGQGLQFLFEYFSETQRNKGNFPGRFSGRQFSNSRSEMNVSTLELGDSALYLCASSWGGSYEQYFGPGTRLTVT.

The rearrangement links TRBV2 to TRBJ2-6; 8 positions match TRBD1. V trimming: 7 bases; J trimming: 0 bases; junction bases outside the gene matches: 5. There are 16 residues in the CDR3. CDR1 is SNHLY, CDR2 FYNNEI, per germline. The CDR3 region has the DNA TGTGCCAGCACAGGGGGCGACTACTCTGGGGCCAACGTCCTGACTTTC. This gives the protein CASTGGDYSGANVLTF.

The V and J genes are TRBV28 and TRBJ2-2; D is uncertain. The CDR3 loop spans 15 amino acids. Per germline, CDR1 MDHEN and CDR2 SYDVKM. The V gene lost 2 bases and the J gene lost 1 base, with 8 bases spanning the gap. The CDR3 DNA sequence: TGTGCCAGCAGTTTAGGGCAGATGAACACCGGGGAGCTGTTTTTT. Translating it yields CASSLGQMNTGELFF.

This clone appeared once. The chain employs TRBV4-3 and TRBJ2-4; no clear D gene. The CDR3 covers 14 residues. CDR1 LGHNA and CDR2 YSLEER come from the germline V gene. V lost 1 base and J 6 bases, leaving 10 bases between the germline ends. Written as DNA, the CDR3 is TGCGCCAGCAGCCAAGTATCATCAGGAAACATTCAGTACTTC. This codes for CASSQVSSGNIQYF.

Turning to this clone: Other DNA sequences in the sample encode the same CDR3. The rearrangement joins TRBV10-1 to TRBJ2-7, with 10 bases aligning to TRBD2. V lost 3 bases to trimming and J lost 4 bases; unmatched junction nucleotides: 3. The CDR3 contains 14 residues. Per germline, CDR1 WNHNN and CDR2 SYGVQD (reference sequence). The DNA of the CDR3 is TGCGCCAGCAGTGAAAGGACTAGCGGATACGAGCAGTACTTC. Its translation: CASSERTSGYEQYF.

This CDR3 reads CASSVGQGVYTGELFF. Here the CDR3 DNA reads TGTGCCAGCAGCGTAGGACAGGGGGTTTACACCGGGGAGCTGTTTTTT. The chain combines TRBV5-5 with TRBJ2-2; 10 positions agree with TRBD1. CDR1 is SGHKS, CDR2 YYEKEE, per germline (reference sequence). J gave up 3 bases and V 4 bases, and 6 bases lay outside the gene matches. The CDR3 sequence is 16 residues long.

This clone appeared a few times. This rearrangement joins TRBV5-1 to TRBJ2-3; D is possibly TRBD1 (5 bases). Germline CDR1 is SGHRS and CDR2 is YFSETQ. CDR3 length: 15 residues. V lost 0 bases, J lost 3 bases, and 11 bases lay in between. CDR3 region: CASSLATGQTDTQYF. The CDR3 DNA reads as TGCGCCAGCAGCTTGGCTACAGGTCAAACAGATACGCAGTATTTT.

The CDR3 DNA is TGTGCCAGCAGCCCTCCCCCTAGCGGGGGGGCGGGAGATACGCAGTATTTT. Translated, it gives CASSPPPSGGAGDTQYF. The V and J genes are TRBV5-4 and TRBJ2-3; the match to TRBD2 covers 12 bases. The germline gives CDR1 SGHNT, CDR2 YYREEE (reference sequence). The CDR3 totals 17 residues. V shed 4 bases and J 5 bases; nucleotides not matched to a gene: 11.